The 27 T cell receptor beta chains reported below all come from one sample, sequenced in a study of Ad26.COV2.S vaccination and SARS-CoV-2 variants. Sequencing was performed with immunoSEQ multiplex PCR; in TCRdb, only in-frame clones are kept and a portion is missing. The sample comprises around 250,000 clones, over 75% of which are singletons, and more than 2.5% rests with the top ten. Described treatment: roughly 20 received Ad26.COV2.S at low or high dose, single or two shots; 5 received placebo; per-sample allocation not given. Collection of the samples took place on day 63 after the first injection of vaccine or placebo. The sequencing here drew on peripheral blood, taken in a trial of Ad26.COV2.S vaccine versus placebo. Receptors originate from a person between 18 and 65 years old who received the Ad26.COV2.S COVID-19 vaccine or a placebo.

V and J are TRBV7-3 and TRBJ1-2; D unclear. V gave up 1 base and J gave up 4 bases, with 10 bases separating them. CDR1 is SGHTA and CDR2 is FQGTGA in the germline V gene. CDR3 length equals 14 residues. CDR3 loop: CASSLIGTIYGYTF. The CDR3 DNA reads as TGTGCCAGCAGCTTAATCGGCACCATCTATGGCTACACCTTC.

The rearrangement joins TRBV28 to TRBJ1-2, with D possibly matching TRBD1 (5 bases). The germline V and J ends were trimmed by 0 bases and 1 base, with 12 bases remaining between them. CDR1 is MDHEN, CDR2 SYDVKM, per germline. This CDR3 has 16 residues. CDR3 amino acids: CASSLWGSGSNYGYTF. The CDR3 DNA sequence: TGTGCCAGCAGTTTATGGGGATCAGGGAGTAACTATGGCTACACCTTC.

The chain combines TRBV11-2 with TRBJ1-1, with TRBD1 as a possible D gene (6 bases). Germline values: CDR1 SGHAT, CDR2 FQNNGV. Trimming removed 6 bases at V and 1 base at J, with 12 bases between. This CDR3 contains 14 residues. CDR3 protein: CASRGLTGNTEAFF. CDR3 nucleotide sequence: TGTGCCAGCAGGGGATTGACAGGGAACACTGAAGCTTTCTTT. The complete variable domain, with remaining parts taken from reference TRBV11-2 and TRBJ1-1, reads EAGVAQSPRYKIIEKRQSVAFWCNPISGHATLYWYQQILGQGPKLLIQFQNNGVVDDSQLPKDRFSAERLKGVDSTLKIQPAKLEDSAVYLCASRGLTGNTEAFFGQGTRLTVV.

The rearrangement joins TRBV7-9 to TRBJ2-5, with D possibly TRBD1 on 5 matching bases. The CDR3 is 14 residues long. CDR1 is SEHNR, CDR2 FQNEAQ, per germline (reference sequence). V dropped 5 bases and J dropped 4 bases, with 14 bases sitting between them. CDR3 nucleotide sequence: TGTGCCAGCAGCCTAACAGGTCAACGAGAGACCCAGTACTTC. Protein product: CASSLTGQRETQYF.

CDR3 sequence (DNA): TGTGCCTGGAGTCGTTGGCAGGGGATTGGCTACACCTTC. Its translation: CAWSRWQGIGYTF. The chain links TRBV30 to TRBJ1-2; D is perhaps TRBD1 (6 bases). Trimming pared 2 bases from V and 7 bases from J, leaving 14 bases between. Germline-derived CDR1 and CDR2 are GTSNPN and SVGIG (reference sequence). This CDR3 spans 13 amino acids.

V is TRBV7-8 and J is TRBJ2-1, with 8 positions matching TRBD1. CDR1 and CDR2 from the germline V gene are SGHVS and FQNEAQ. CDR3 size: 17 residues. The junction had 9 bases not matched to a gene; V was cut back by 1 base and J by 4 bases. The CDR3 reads CASSLVRTGQNYNEQFF. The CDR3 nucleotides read TGTGCCAGCAGCTTAGTACGGACAGGGCAAAATTACAATGAGCAGTTCTTC.

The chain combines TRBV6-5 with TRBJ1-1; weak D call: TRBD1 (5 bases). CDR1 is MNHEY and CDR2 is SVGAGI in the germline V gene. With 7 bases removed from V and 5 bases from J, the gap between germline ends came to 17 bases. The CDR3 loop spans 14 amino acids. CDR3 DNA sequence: TGTGCCAGCACCATGACAGCTCGCACGACTGAAGCTTTCTTT. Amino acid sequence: CASTMTARTTEAFF.

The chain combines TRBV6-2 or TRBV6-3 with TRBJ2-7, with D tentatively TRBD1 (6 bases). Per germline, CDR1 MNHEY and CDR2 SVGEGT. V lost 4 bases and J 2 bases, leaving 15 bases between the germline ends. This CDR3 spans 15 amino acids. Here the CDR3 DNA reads TGTGCCAGCAGTTCCTTTGGGGGCACAACCTACGAGCAGTACTTC. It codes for CASSSFGGTTYEQYF.

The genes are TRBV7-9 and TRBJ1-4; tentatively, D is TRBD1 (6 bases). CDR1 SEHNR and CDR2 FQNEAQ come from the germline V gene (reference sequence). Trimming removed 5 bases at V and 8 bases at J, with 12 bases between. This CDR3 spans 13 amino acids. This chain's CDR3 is CASSVGRGEKLFF. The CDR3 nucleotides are TGTGCCAGCAGCGTGGGAAGGGGGGAAAAACTGTTTTTT. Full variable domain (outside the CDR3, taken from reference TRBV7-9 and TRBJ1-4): DTGVSQNPRHKITKRGQNVTFRCDPISEHNRLYWYRQTLGQGPEFLTYFQNEAQLEKSRLLSDRFSAERPKGSFSTLEIQRTEQGDSAMYLCASSVGRGEKLFFGSGTQLSVL.

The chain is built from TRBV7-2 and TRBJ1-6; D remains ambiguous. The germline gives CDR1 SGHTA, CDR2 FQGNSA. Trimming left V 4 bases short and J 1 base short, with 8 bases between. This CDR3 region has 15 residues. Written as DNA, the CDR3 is TGTGCCAGCAGCTCGGGGTGGTCCTATAATTCACCCCTCCACTTT. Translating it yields CASSSGWSYNSPLHF.

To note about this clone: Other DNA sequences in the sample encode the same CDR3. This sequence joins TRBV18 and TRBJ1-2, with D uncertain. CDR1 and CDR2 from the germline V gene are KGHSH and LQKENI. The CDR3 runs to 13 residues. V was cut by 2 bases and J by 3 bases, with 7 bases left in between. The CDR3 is CASSPDTDYGYTF. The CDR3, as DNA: TGTGCCAGCTCACCAGATACGGACTATGGCTACACCTTC.

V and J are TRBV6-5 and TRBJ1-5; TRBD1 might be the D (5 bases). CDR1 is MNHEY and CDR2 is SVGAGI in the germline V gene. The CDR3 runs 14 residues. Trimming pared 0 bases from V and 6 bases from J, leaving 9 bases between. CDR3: CASSYSGAGQPQHF. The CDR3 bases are TGTGCCAGCAGTTACTCAGGGGCCGGTCAGCCCCAGCATTTT.

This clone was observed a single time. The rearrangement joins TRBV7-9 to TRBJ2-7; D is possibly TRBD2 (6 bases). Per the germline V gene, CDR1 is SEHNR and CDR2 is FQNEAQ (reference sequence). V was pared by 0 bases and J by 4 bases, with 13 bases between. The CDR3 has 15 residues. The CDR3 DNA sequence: TGTGCCAGCAGCTTAGCTCCCGGGGGATCATACGAGCAGTACTTC. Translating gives CASSLAPGGSYEQYF.

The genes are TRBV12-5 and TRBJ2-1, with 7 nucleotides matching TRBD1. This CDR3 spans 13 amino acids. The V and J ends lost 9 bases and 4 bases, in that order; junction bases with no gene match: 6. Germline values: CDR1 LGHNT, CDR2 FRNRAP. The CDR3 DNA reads TGTGCTAGCCACAGGGGTGGGTACAATGAGCAGTTCTTC. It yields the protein CASHRGGYNEQFF.

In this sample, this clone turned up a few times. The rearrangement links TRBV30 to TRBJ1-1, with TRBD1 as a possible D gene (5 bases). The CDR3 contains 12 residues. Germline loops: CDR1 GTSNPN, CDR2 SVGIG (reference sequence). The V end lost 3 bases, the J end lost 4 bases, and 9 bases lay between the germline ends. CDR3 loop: CAWRSTVTEAFF. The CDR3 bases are TGTGCCTGGAGGTCGACAGTCACTGAAGCTTTCTTT.

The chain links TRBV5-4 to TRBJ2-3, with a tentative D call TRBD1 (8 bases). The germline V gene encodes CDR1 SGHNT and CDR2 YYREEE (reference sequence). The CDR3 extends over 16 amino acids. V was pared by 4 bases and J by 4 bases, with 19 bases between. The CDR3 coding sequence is TGTGCCAGCAGCGGGAGGGGGGCAGGGGGCGCAGATACGCAGTATTTT. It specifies CASSGRGAGGADTQYF. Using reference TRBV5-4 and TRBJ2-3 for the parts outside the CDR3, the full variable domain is ETGVTQSPTHLIKTRGQQVTLRCSSQSGHNTVSWYQQALGQGPQFIFQYYREEENGRGNFPPRFSGLQFPNYSSELNVNALELDDSALYLCASSGRGAGGADTQYFGPGTRLTVL.

CDR3 in amino acids: CASSYGVQNTEAFF. CDR3 nucleotide sequence: TGTGCCAGCAGTTACGGAGTACAGAACACTGAAGCTTTCTTT. The rearrangement uses TRBV6-2 or TRBV6-3 and TRBJ1-1; D not resolved. Germline CDR1 and CDR2: MNHEY and SVGEGT. The V and J ends lost 2 bases and 1 base respectively, with 8 bases between them. The CDR3 length is 14 residues.

CDR3 sequence (DNA): TGTGCCAGCAGCCCGGGCCTAACACGCGAGCAGTACTTC. It yields the protein CASSPGLTREQYF. V usage is TRBV12-3 or TRBV12-4 and J usage is TRBJ2-7; D unclear. This CDR3 has 13 residues. Trimming cost V 6 bases and J 6 bases, with 15 bases left between them.

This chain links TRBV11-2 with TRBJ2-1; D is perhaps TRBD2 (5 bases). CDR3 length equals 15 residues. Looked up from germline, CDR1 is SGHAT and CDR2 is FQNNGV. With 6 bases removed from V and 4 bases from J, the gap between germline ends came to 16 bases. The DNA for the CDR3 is TGTGCCAGCAGATTCAGCGGAAGAGGGTACAATGAGCAGTTCTTC. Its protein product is CASRFSGRGYNEQFF.

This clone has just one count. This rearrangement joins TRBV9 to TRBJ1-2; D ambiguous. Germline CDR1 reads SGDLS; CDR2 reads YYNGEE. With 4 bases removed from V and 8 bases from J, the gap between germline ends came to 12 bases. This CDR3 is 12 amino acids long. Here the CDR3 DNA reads TGTGCCAGCAGCCTAGGGCCGGGCGGCTACACCTTC. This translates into CASSLGPGGYTF.

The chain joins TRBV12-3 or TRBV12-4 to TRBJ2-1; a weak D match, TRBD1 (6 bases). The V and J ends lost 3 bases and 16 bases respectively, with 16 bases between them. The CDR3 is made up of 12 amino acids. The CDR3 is CASSFSWDIIFF. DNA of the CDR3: TGTGCCAGCAGTTTTTCCTGGGACATCATATTCTTC.

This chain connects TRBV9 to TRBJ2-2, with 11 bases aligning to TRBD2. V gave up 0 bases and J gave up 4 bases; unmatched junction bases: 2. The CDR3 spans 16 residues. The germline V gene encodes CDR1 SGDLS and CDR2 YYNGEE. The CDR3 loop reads CASSVALAGGTGELFF. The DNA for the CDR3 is TGTGCCAGCAGCGTAGCCCTAGCGGGAGGCACCGGGGAGCTGTTTTTT.

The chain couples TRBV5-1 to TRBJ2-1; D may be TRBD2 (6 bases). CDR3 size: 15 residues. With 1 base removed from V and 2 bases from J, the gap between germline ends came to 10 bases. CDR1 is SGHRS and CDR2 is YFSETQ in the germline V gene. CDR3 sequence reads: CASSLRESPYNEQFF. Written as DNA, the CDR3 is TGCGCCAGCAGCTTGCGGGAGAGCCCCTACAATGAGCAGTTCTTC.

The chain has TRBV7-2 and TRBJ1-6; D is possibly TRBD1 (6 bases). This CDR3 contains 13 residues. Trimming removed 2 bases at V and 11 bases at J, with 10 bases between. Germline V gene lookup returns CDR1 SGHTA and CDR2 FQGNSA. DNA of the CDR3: TGTGCCAGCAGCTTACAGGGGACGACACCCCTCCACTTT. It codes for CASSLQGTTPLHF.

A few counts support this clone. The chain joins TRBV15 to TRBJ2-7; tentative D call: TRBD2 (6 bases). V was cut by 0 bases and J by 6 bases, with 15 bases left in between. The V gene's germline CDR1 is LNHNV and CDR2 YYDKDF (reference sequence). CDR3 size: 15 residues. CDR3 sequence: CATSRDIRASAEQYF. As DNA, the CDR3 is TGTGCCACCAGCAGAGATATAAGGGCTAGCGCCGAGCAGTACTTC.

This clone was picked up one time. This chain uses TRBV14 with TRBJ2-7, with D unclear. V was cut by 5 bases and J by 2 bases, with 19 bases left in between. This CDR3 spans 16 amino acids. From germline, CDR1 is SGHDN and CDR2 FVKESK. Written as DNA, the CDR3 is TGTGCCAGCAGCTCCGCCGGTAGGTTATTGGCCTACGAGCAGTACTTC. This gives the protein CASSSAGRLLAYEQYF.

CDR3 sequence: CASSSLDRPEKDYNEQFF. CDR3 DNA sequence: TGTGCCAGCAGCTCCCTCGACAGGCCGGAGAAGGACTACAATGAGCAGTTCTTC. This rearrangement joins TRBV5-6 to TRBJ2-1; a possible D gene is TRBD1 (6 bases). V gave up 3 bases and J gave up 3 bases, with 22 bases separating them. The CDR3 runs 18 residues. CDR1 and CDR2 (germline): SGHDT, YYEEEE. Supplemented by reference TRBV5-6 and TRBJ2-1, the full variable domain reads DAGVTQSPTHLIKTRGQQVTLRCSPKSGHDTVSWYQQALGQGPQFIFQYYEEEERQRGNFPDRFSGHQFPNYSSELNVNALLLGDSALYLCASSSLDRPEKDYNEQFFGPGTRLTVL.